Shown below are 15 T cell receptor beta chains from a single sample sequenced in a study of T-cell reconstitution after alpha-beta-depleted transplantation in children (TCRdb year 2016). Libraries were constructed by PCR. Sequencing relied on an Illumina HiSeq 2500. TCR libraries were prepared with molecular barcoding, using unique molecular identifiers to normalize TCRbeta repertoire quantification. TCRdb took the public reads, trimmed them with fastp at Q25, ran MiXCR for clone calling and kept in-frame beta chains. Duplicate CDR3 protein sequences are folded into a single record with the most common DNA and genes. In all, the sample holds fewer than 550,000 distinct CDR3 sequences, and more than 9.5% of those were seen once. About 15% of the sample goes to the ten largest clones. Interpreted using the paper, the treatment or condition label stands for: allogeneic hematopoietic cell transplantation with graft depleted of TCRalphabeta T cells and CD19 B cells.

The material was PBMCs, mostly from graft donor cells, obtained 180 days after TCRalphabeta/CD19-depleted stem cell transplant. The source is a female patient aged 2-10 years who had a stem cell transplant for aplastic anemia, so the T cells may come from the graft donor.

The chain uses TRBV5-1 and TRBJ2-1; 9 bases are a match to TRBD2. Germline V CDR1 and CDR2: SGHRS, YFSETQ. This CDR3 has 17 amino acids. Trimming cost V 1 base and J 4 bases; bases outside gene matches: 9. CDR3 sequence (DNA): TGCGCCAGCAGCTTGCGGGCCCCAGCGGGAGGTTACAATGAGCAGTTCTTC. Protein: CASSLRAPAGGYNEQFF.

V and J are TRBV11-1 and TRBJ2-2; 8 bases match TRBD1. This CDR3 contains 15 residues. Trimming removed 5 bases from V and 7 bases from J; junction bases left unmatched: 9. The V gene's germline CDR1 is SGHAT and CDR2 FQDESV (reference sequence). CDR3 sequence (DNA): TGTGCCAGCAGCATCCACAGGGGGAGAAACGGGGAGCTGTTTTTT. The encoded protein is CASSIHRGRNGELFF.

The chain couples TRBV27 to TRBJ2-3; D unclear. Looked up from germline, CDR1 is MNHEY and CDR2 is SMNVEV (reference sequence). CDR3 length: 15 amino acids. V lost 7 bases and J lost 6, with 20 bases in between. CDR3 nucleotides: TGTGCCAGCAATTCCGGGCCCTTCCGACGGGATACGCAGTATTTT. This encodes CASNSGPFRRDTQYF.

The rearrangement uses TRBV24-1 and TRBJ2-3, with 12 bases fitting TRBD2. This CDR3 has 15 amino acids. Per the germline V gene, CDR1 is KGHDR and CDR2 is SFDVKD. V lost 7 bases, J lost 5 bases, and 6 bases stayed unmatched. In DNA form, the CDR3 reads TGTGCCACCAGGGGCCCGGGACTAGCGGGAGATACGCAGTATTTT. Residues: CATRGPGLAGDTQYF.

The gene calls are TRBV7-8 and TRBJ1-1, with unresolved D. The CDR3 spans 14 residues. Trimming shortened V by 2 bases and J by 1 base, and 8 bases separated the two germline ends. Germline V lookup: CDR1 SGHVS, CDR2 FQNEAQ. The CDR3 loop reads CASSLRVSNTEAFF. The CDR3 nucleotides read TGTGCCAGCAGCTTAAGGGTTTCGAACACTGAAGCTTTCTTT.

The rearrangement links TRBV7-2 to TRBJ2-3, with D hard to call. Trimming removed 4 bases from V and 8 bases from J, with 10 bases in between. The CDR3 is 12 amino acids. Germline CDR1 is SGHTA and CDR2 is FQGNSA. The DNA of the CDR3 is TGTGCCAGCAGCTCATCGGTCGTTACGCAGTATTTT. Translated, it gives CASSSSVVTQYF.

The chain carries TRBV7-9 and TRBJ1-4, with a weak D call TRBD1 (5 bases). CDR3 length: 15 residues. The germline gives CDR1 SEHNR, CDR2 FQNEAQ (reference sequence). Trimming cost V 5 bases and J 4 bases, with 14 bases left between them. CDR3 loop: CASSPRQIYNEKLFF. In DNA, the CDR3 is TGTGCCAGCAGCCCACGACAGATTTATAATGAAAAACTGTTTTTT. Looking up the rest from reference TRBV7-9 and TRBJ1-4 gives the full variable domain: DTGVSQNPRHKITKRGQNVTFRCDPISEHNRLYWYRQTLGQGPEFLTYFQNEAQLEKSRLLSDRFSAERPKGSFSTLEIQRTEQGDSAMYLCASSPRQIYNEKLFFGSGTQLSVL.

The V call is TRBV14, the J call TRBJ2-1; TRBD2 aligns across 8 bases. The V gene end was trimmed by 1 base and the J gene end by 0 bases; junction bases not matched to a gene: 2. This CDR3 has 16 residues. Germline V gives CDR1 SGHDN, CDR2 FVKESK. DNA for the CDR3: TGTGCCAGCAGCCAAGCCGGGACTAGCTCCTACAATGAGCAGTTCTTC. The encoded protein is CASSQAGTSSYNEQFF. Variable domain in full (rest from reference TRBV14 and TRBJ2-1): EAGVTQFPSHSVIEKGQTVTLRCDPISGHDNLYWYRRVMGKEIKFLLHFVKESKQDESGMPNNRFLAERTGGTYSTLKVQPAELEDSGVYFCASSQAGTSSYNEQFFGPGTRLTVL.

This clonotype was counted only a few times. The chain is built from TRBV5-1 and TRBJ2-5; perhaps TRBD2 as D (7 bases). The CDR3 is 14 amino acids. V lost 4 bases to trimming and J lost 5 bases, with 15 bases between them. The germline gives CDR1 SGHRS, CDR2 YFSETQ. The CDR3, as DNA: TGCGCCAGCAGCCCTTGGGGGGGGGCGGAGACCCAGTACTTC. It is translated as CASSPWGGAETQYF.

The gene calls are TRBV20-1 and TRBJ2-1, with a tentative D call TRBD2 (6 bases). V lost 1 base, J lost 3 bases, and 13 bases lay in between. The germline CDR1 and CDR2 sequences are DFQATT and SNEGSKA (reference sequence). The CDR3 is 15 residues long. The CDR3 nucleotides are TGCAGTGCTAGAGTGGGGGGTTTCTTCTACAATGAGCAGTTCTTC. Translating gives CSARVGGFFYNEQFF.

This chain connects TRBV7-9 to TRBJ2-5, with TRBD2 matching 10 bases. J gave up 5 bases and V 5 bases, and 8 bases lay outside the gene matches. In germline, CDR1 is SEHNR, CDR2 FQNEAQ (reference sequence). The CDR3 consists of 15 residues. CDR3 amino acids: CASSPSSGSRETQYF. DNA for the CDR3: TGTGCCAGCAGCCCCTCTAGCGGGAGTAGGGAGACCCAGTACTTC.

This clonotype was seen repeatedly, ten times or more. The V gene is TRBV13, the J gene TRBJ2-3, with 8 nucleotides matching TRBD1. The germline V gene has CDR1 PRHDT and CDR2 FYEKMQ (reference sequence). The ends lost 5 bases at V and 4 bases at J; junction bases unmatched: 5. The CDR3 sequence is 14 residues long. DNA of the CDR3: TGTGCCAGCAGCCCCGGACAGGGCGCAGATACGCAGTATTTT. Translated: CASSPGQGADTQYF.

This clonotype was picked up a small number of times. V usage is TRBV10-3 and J usage is TRBJ2-1; 8 bases align to TRBD2. CDR3 size: 13 residues. V dropped 6 bases and J dropped 6; count of bases not matched to a gene: 4. CDR1 is ENHRY and CDR2 is SYGVKD in the germline V gene. CDR3 nucleotides: TGTGCCATCAGCCGCGGACTAGCCAATGAGCAGTTCTTC. The encoded protein is CAISRGLANEQFF.

To note about this clonotype: One end of the junction does not line up with germline, which may come from a read error. The chain recombines TRBV7-9 with TRBJ2-6; D uncertain. Germline CDR1 SEHNR, CDR2 FQNEAQ (reference sequence). The CDR3 length is 15 residues. The CDR3 loop reads CASSDRSSVANVLTF. CDR3 sequence (DNA): TGTGCCAGCAGCGACCGGAGCTCTGTGGCCAACGTCCTGACTTTC.

V and J are TRBV5-8 and TRBJ2-5; D possibly corresponds to TRBD2 (6 bases). The CDR3 contains 14 residues. CDR1 is SGHTS and CDR2 is YDEGEE in the germline V gene. Trimming removed 3 bases at V and 4 bases at J, with 13 bases between. The CDR3 bases are TGTGCCAGCAGCTCCGGAGGGACTGCAGAGACCCAGTACTTC. Its translation is CASSSGGTAETQYF.